One sample yielded the 4 T cell receptor beta chains listed below, sequenced in a study of blood T cell repertoires in COVID-19. TCRdb keeps only in-frame clones here, not all; method: immunoSEQ multiplex PCR. This sample has about 49,000 clones; roughly 90% occur once, and the top ten carry roughly 13%. Input material: peripheral blood. The receptors stem from a man older than 75 with acute or convalescent COVID-19.

This clone came up once. This chain uses TRBV28 with TRBJ1-2; tentative D call: TRBD1 (5 bases). Trimming took 4 bases from V and 4 from J, leaving 7 bases between them. CDR1 and CDR2 (germline): MDHEN, SYDVKM. The CDR3 contains 12 residues. The CDR3 coding sequence is TGTGCCAGCAGTTACGGGGGCTATGGCTACACCTTC. Its protein is CASSYGGYGYTF.

This clone was detected once. This chain links TRBV20-1 with TRBJ1-1, with D hard to call. Germline V gives CDR1 DFQATT, CDR2 SNEGSKA (reference sequence). V was pared by 5 bases and J by 1 base, with 5 bases between. The CDR3 length is 11 residues. CDR3 bases: TGCAGTGCTTCCCAGAACACTGAAGCTTTCTTT. Its protein product is CSASQNTEAFF.

CDR3 sequence reads: CATSSAGEWEKLFF. The CDR3 DNA follows: TGTGCCACCAGCAGTGCCGGGGAGTGGGAAAAACTGTTTTTT. The chain has TRBV15 and TRBJ1-4; D is unclear. Germline values: CDR1 LNHNV, CDR2 YYDKDF (reference sequence). The CDR3 contains 14 residues. Trimming cost V 3 bases and J 8 bases, with 13 bases left between them.

The chain has TRBV9 and TRBJ1-4; D is unclear. Per germline, CDR1 SGDLS and CDR2 YYNGEE. Trimming shortened V by 4 bases and J by 1 base, and 5 bases separated the two germline ends. CDR3 length: 13 amino acids. CDR3 in DNA: TGTGCCAGCAGCTTCGGAACTAATGAAAAACTGTTTTTT. Protein product: CASSFGTNEKLFF.